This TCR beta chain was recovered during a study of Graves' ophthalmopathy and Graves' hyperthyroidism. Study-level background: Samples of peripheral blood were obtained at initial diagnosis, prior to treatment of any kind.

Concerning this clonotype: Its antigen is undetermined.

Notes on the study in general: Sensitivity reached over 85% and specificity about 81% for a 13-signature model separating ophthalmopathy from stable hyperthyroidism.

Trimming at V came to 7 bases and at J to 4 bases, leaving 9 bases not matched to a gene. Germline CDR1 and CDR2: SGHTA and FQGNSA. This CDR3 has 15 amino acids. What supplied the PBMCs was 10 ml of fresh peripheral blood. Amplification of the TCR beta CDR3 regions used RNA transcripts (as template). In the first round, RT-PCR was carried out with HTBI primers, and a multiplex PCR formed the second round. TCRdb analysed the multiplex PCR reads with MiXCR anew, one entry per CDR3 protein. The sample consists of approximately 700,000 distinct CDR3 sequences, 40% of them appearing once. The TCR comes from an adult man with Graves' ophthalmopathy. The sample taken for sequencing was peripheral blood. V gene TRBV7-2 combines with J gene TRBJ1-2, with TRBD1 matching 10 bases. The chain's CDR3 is CASTLRTGGGYGYTF. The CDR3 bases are TGTGCCAGCACGCTTAGGACAGGGGGTGGCTATGGCTACACCTTC.